The entry that follows covers one T cell receptor (beta chain) sequence. Antigen specificity is unknown. This PCR relied on a set of 60 Vbeta primers and 13 Jbeta primers. The method was immunoSEQ multiplex PCR; TCRdb's version includes in-frame clones alone and lacks a portion of them. Of around 280,000 clones listed, around 90% are singletons. This sample is drawn from a study of cytomegalovirus exposure and HLA in healthy donors. Broader study findings: As was reported, the classifier diagnosed cytomegalovirus status with high specificity and sensitivity. A later analysis, which compared TCR beta chains of equal frequency, found the HLA-associated ones more clonally expanded.

Trimming removed 5 bases at V and 4 bases at J, with 20 bases between. CDR3 size: 16 residues. Germline V gene data show CDR1 as MNHEY and CDR2 as SMNVEV (reference sequence). The receptor comes from a woman under 30 in good health and CMV-seronegative. Input material: PBMCs. The gene calls are TRBV27 and TRBJ1-2; the D is unclear. The CDR3 protein is CASSLATPPNVYGYTF. The CDR3 nucleotides are TGTGCCAGCAGTCTAGCGACCCCGCCTAACGTCTATGGCTACACCTTC.